This is a list of T cell receptor beta chains from one sample in a study of blood T cell repertoires in COVID-19. TCRdb keeps only in-frame clones here, not all; method: immunoSEQ multiplex PCR. Among 90,000 to 110,000 clones listed, less than 90% were seen once. The specimen was peripheral blood. The receptor source for this set is a man aged 45 to 65 with acute or convalescent COVID-19. Each CDR3 is given with its conserved first and last residue. The order of the fields is V gene, J gene, D gene, clone size, CDR3 DNA, CDR3 protein. A D gene is named only where the DNA matches it firmly. Expanded clones get a size class; other rows say once, few or many, or leave the size out.

V: TRBV5-1
J: TRBJ1-2
D: TRBD1
size: NA
DNA: TGCGCCAGCAGCACCCGACAGGGACATGGCTACACCTTC
CDR3: CASSTRQGHGYTF

V: TRBV10-2
J: TRBJ2-5
D: TRBD1
size: NA
DNA: TGCGCCAGCGGGGAATCCGGGACAGTCCAAGAGACCCAGTACTTC
CDR3: CASGESGTVQETQYF

V: TRBV9
J: TRBJ1-3
D: TRBD1
size: few
DNA: TGTGCCAGCAGCGTAGGGACAGGGGGAAATGGAAACACCATATATTTT
CDR3: CASSVGTGGNGNTIYF

V: TRBV4-2
J: TRBJ1-2
D: NA
size: NA
DNA: TGTGCCAGCAGCCAAAACGTAGGACAGATTCTCTATGGCTACACCTTC
CDR3: CASSQNVGQILYGYTF

V: TRBV6-6
J: TRBJ2-3
D: NA
size: NA
DNA: TGTGCCAGCAGTCCATACCAGGGGACACATACGCAGTATTTT
CDR3: CASSPYQGTHTQYF

V: TRBV5-5
J: TRBJ1-4
D: NA
size: few
DNA: TGTGCCAGCAGCCGCGGGGACGGGGGAAAACTGTTTTTT
CDR3: CASSRGDGGKLFF

V: TRBV15
J: TRBJ1-5
D: NA
size: NA
DNA: TGTGCCACCTCGAGACAGAGCAATCAGCCCCAGCATTTT
CDR3: CATSRQSNQPQHF

V: TRBV11-2
J: TRBJ2-3
D: TRBD2
size: NA
DNA: TGTGCCAGCAGCTTAGATCCATATCATTTAGGGGAGGGGACAGATACGCAGTATTTT
CDR3: CASSLDPYHLGEGTDTQYF

V: TRBV11-2
J: TRBJ2-7
D: NA
size: once
DNA: TGTGCCAGCAGCTTTAACAGATACGAGCAGTACTTC
CDR3: CASSFNRYEQYF

V: TRBV6-4
J: TRBJ1-6
D: NA
size: NA
DNA: TGTGCCAGCAGTGCAGGGTTAGACAATTCACCCCTCCACTTT
CDR3: CASSAGLDNSPLHF

V: TRBV18
J: TRBJ2-2
D: NA
size: NA
DNA: TGTGCCAGCTCCCCACCCGGGGGTCGGGACACCGGGGAGCTGTTTTTT
CDR3: CASSPPGGRDTGELFF

V: TRBV5-6
J: TRBJ2-5
D: NA
size: NA
DNA: TGTGCCAGCAGCCCAGGCCTGTACCAAGAGACCCAGTACTTC
CDR3: CASSPGLYQETQYF

V: TRBV6-5
J: TRBJ2-7
D: TRBD2
size: NA
DNA: TGTGCCAGCAAAGTCGGGAGGGGCGCCTACGAGCAGTACTTC
CDR3: CASKVGRGAYEQYF

V: TRBV6-5
J: TRBJ2-3
D: TRBD1
size: NA
DNA: TGTGCCAGCCAGGGGGCGTTTGCCACAGATACGCAGTATTTT
CDR3: CASQGAFATDTQYF

V: TRBV3-1/TRBV3-2
J: TRBJ2-2
D: TRBD1
size: once
DNA: TGTGCCAGCAGTCATTCCATTACTAGACAGGGGAACACCGGGGAGCTGTTTTTT
CDR3: CASSHSITRQGNTGELFF

V: TRBV5-6
J: TRBJ2-1
D: TRBD2
size: NA
DNA: TGTGCCAGCAGCTTAGGGCAGGGAGGGCTGGAGCAGTTCTTC
CDR3: CASSLGQGGLEQFF

V: TRBV6-8
J: TRBJ2-1
D: NA
size: NA
DNA: TGTGCCAGCAATGGGAGGAGCTACAATGAGCAGTTCTTC
CDR3: CASNGRSYNEQFF

V: TRBV2
J: TRBJ2-3
D: TRBD2
size: NA
DNA: TGTGCCAGCAAACAGACTAGCGGGGGGAGAGATACGCAGTATTTT
CDR3: CASKQTSGGRDTQYF

V: TRBV5-4
J: TRBJ2-7
D: NA
size: NA
DNA: TGTGCCAGCAGCTTGGGAAGAGGAGGGGAGCAGTACTTC
CDR3: CASSLGRGGEQYF

V: TRBV2
J: TRBJ2-7
D: NA
size: NA
DNA: TGTGCCAGCAGTGAATCCGGGTTGGGCGAGCAGTACTTC
CDR3: CASSESGLGEQYF

V: TRBV6-5
J: TRBJ1-4
D: NA
size: NA
DNA: TGTGCCAGCACGCGGGGCCCTAATGAAAAACTGTTTTTT
CDR3: CASTRGPNEKLFF

V: TRBV14
J: TRBJ1-2
D: NA
size: NA
DNA: TGTGCCAGCAGCCAAGATGCGGCTCCGGTCCACTATGGCTACACCTTC
CDR3: CASSQDAAPVHYGYTF

V: TRBV11-2
J: TRBJ1-2
D: NA
size: once
DNA: TGTGCCAGCAGCTTAGGGGGGGGAGGATTCTATGGCTACACCTTC
CDR3: CASSLGGGGFYGYTF

V: TRBV7-9
J: TRBJ2-7
D: NA
size: NA
DNA: TGTGCCAGCAGCTTAGGGTCAGGGGAGCAGTACTTC
CDR3: CASSLGSGEQYF

V: TRBV7-9
J: TRBJ2-5
D: NA
size: NA
DNA: TGTGCCAGCAGTTACCGAGGTTCAGAGACCCAGTACTTC
CDR3: CASSYRGSETQYF

V: TRBV6-5
J: TRBJ2-3
D: NA
size: few
DNA: TGTGCCAGCAGTCCCGGCACAGATACGCAGTATTTT
CDR3: CASSPGTDTQYF

V: TRBV12-5
J: TRBJ2-7
D: TRBD2
size: NA
DNA: TGTGCTAGTGGTTTGGTTAGCGGGAGAGGGTACTACGAGCAGTACTTC
CDR3: CASGLVSGRGYYEQYF

V: TRBV6-1
J: TRBJ2-1
D: NA
size: NA
DNA: TGTGCCAGCAGTGATTTCCGAGGGCCACCTAACAATGAGCAGTTCTTC
CDR3: CASSDFRGPPNNEQFF

V: TRBV21-1
J: TRBJ1-5
D: NA
size: NA
DNA: TGTGCCAGCAGCACTAGAGGAAGCGGGCCCCAGCATTTT
CDR3: CASSTRGSGPQHF

V: TRBV5-1
J: TRBJ2-1
D: TRBD2
size: NA
DNA: TGCGCCAGCAGCCAGGGTTCGTGGGCTAGCGGGAGAGGCAATGAGCAGTTCTTC
CDR3: CASSQGSWASGRGNEQFF

V: TRBV9
J: TRBJ2-1
D: TRBD2
size: NA
DNA: TGTGCCAGCAGCGTAAAGGAGCGGGAGGTACAGAATGAGCAGTTCTTC
CDR3: CASSVKEREVQNEQFF

V: TRBV25-1
J: TRBJ1-3
D: NA
size: few
DNA: TGTGCCAGCGGTGCCTACTCTGGAAACACCATATATTTT
CDR3: CASGAYSGNTIYF